The T cell receptor (beta chain) under discussion was sequenced for a study of lung T cells in sarcoidosis with Löfgren's syndrome. On the study more broadly: Bronchoalveolar lavage fluid in sarcoidosis accumulates CD4+ T cells. Repertoire analyses centered on Löfgren's syndrome patients.

This clonotype is medium-sized by share. Germline V gene lookup returns CDR1 ENHRY and CDR2 SYGVKD. V dropped 7 bases and J dropped 0 bases, with 19 bases sitting between them. The CDR3 sequence is 18 residues long. TCRdb used MiXCR to reprocess the reads, holding one entry per CDR3 protein. Of some 8,000 distinct CDR3 sequences in the sample, 20% to 25% are singletons; the top ten hold about 26%. Sequences were obtained from CD4+ T cells from bronchoalveolar lavage fluid. The source of this sequence is a human donor with sarcoidosis (Löfgren's syndrome or another form), or a control subject (not recorded which). This chain uses TRBV10-3 with TRBJ2-6, with D possibly called TRBD1 or TRBD2 (6 bases each). The CDR3 region has the DNA TGTGCCATCACCGCGGGGACACCGCTCTCCTCTGGGGCCAACGTCCTGACTTTC. Translated: CAITAGTPLSSGANVLTF.